This T cell receptor beta chain was recorded in a study of Ad26.COV2.S vaccination and SARS-CoV-2 variants. Study-wide background: Administration of Ad26.COV2.S was intramuscular, either once or twice 56 days apart.

Comments on this clone: Its antigen is currently unknown.

The method was immunoSEQ multiplex PCR; TCRdb's version includes in-frame clones alone and lacks a portion of them. The sample yields 320,000 or so clones, 90% seen once. Sample treatment: around 19 received Ad26.COV2.S at low or high dose, single or two shots; roughly 5 received placebo; per-sample allocation not given. Sampling was done on day 63 after the first vaccine or placebo injection. Unmatched junction bases numbered 6, after V lost 6 bases and J lost 4 bases. This CDR3 has 14 amino acids. Germline V gene data show CDR1 as MDHEN and CDR2 as SYDVKM. Study observations and caveats: After vaccination, substantial breadth of spike-specific CD8+ and CD4+ responses was reported. Vaccinated and placebo-treated recipients had similar non-spike TCR breadth.

The TCR was taken from a person aged 18-60 years who received the Ad26.COV2.S COVID-19 vaccine or a placebo. The J gene is TRBJ1-2, the V gene TRBV28, with 9 bases lining up with TRBD1. Material: peripheral blood, obtained in a trial of Ad26.COV2.S vaccine versus placebo. Here the CDR3 reads CASSPQGAGYGYTF. CDR3 bases: TGTGCCAGCAGCCCACAGGGGGCTGGCTATGGCTACACCTTC.